One sample yielded the 20 T cell receptor beta chains listed below, sequenced in a study of T cell responses to AZD1222 COVID-19 vaccine. The assay was immunoSEQ multiplex PCR, and TCRdb's table has in-frame clones only and misses some. The sample gives over 150,000 clones, about 91% of which show up once; roughly 4.3% is in the top ten. Sequenced material: peripheral blood, taken on day 0 of MenACWY control vaccination. These receptor sequences come from an adult in good health.

The CDR3 here is CASSTPGTGGTEAFF. The CDR3 DNA reads TGTGCCAGTAGTACGCCCGGGACAGGTGGCACTGAAGCTTTCTTT. The chain links TRBV19 to TRBJ1-1, with 8 nucleotides matching TRBD1. The CDR3 spans 15 residues. The germline V gene has CDR1 LNHDA and CDR2 SQIVND (reference sequence). V shed 4 bases, J shed 4 bases, and the junction held 8 bases outside the gene matches.

The J gene is TRBJ2-1, the V gene TRBV10-2; TRBD1 is a possible D gene (5 bases). Per the germline V gene, CDR1 is WSHSY and CDR2 is SAAADI. The CDR3 is 15 amino acids. Trimming cost V 5 bases and J 0 bases, with 11 bases left between them. The CDR3 loop is CASSTGFLSYNEQFF. CDR3 nucleotide sequence: TGCGCCAGCAGTACAGGATTCCTCTCCTACAATGAGCAGTTCTTC.

The J gene is TRBJ1-6, the V gene TRBV3-1 (or the pseudogene TRBV3-2); 11 nucleotides match TRBD1. This CDR3 has 14 amino acids. Germline CDR1 reads LGHDT; CDR2 reads YNNKEL (reference sequence). V gave up 4 bases and J gave up 10 bases; unmatched junction bases: 3. The CDR3 DNA follows: TGTGCCAGCAGCCTAGGGACAGGGGGATCACCCCTCCACTTT. Amino acid sequence: CASSLGTGGSPLHF.

The chain uses TRBV9 and TRBJ1-6; D gene unclear. The V end was cut by 3 bases, the J end by 8 bases, with 18 bases between. The CDR3 runs to 16 residues. Germline CDR1 reads SGDLS; CDR2 reads YYNGEE. The CDR3 reads CASSEGSRGIDSPLHF. CDR3 nucleotides: TGTGCCAGCAGCGAAGGCTCCCGGGGAATCGATTCACCCCTCCACTTT.

The chain joins TRBV30 to TRBJ1-6; perhaps TRBD1 as D (6 bases). V was clipped by 3 bases and J by 7 bases, with 16 bases between them. The CDR3 contains 15 residues. The germline V gene has CDR1 GTSNPN and CDR2 SVGIG (reference sequence). The CDR3 sequence is CAWRVGGQRNSPLHF. The CDR3 DNA reads TGTGCCTGGAGGGTCGGCGGACAGAGGAATTCACCCCTCCACTTT.

This chain joins TRBV5-1 and TRBJ1-2; D is possibly TRBD1 (5 bases). V lost 5 bases, J lost 0 bases, and 17 bases lay in between. Looked up from germline, CDR1 is SGHRS and CDR2 is YFSETQ. CDR3 size: 16 residues. The CDR3 DNA reads TGCGCCAGCAGTGCGGGGGATAGGGGCGCTAACTATGGCTACACCTTC. This sequence encodes CASSAGDRGANYGYTF. Full variable domain (missing parts from reference TRBV5-1 and TRBJ1-2): KAGVTQTPRYLIKTRGQQVTLSCSPISGHRSVSWYQQTPGQGLQFLFEYFSETQRNKGNFPGRFSGRQFSNSRSEMNVSTLELGDSALYLCASSAGDRGANYGYTFGSGTRLTVV.

The chain couples TRBV11-3 to TRBJ2-3; D is ambiguous. The germline gives CDR1 SGHNT, CDR2 YENEEA. V gave up 2 bases and J gave up 1 base, with 19 bases separating them. The CDR3 length is 18 residues. The CDR3 reads CASSLPPSLYARTDTQYF. CDR3 DNA sequence: TGTGCCAGCAGCTTACCCCCCTCACTCTACGCTCGCACAGATACGCAGTATTTT.

The J gene is TRBJ2-7, the V gene TRBV10-3; 9 bases are a match to TRBD1. J was trimmed by 0 bases and V by 10 bases; bases with no gene match: 16. This CDR3 is built from 17 residues. Germline V gives CDR1 ENHRY, CDR2 SYGVKD. CDR3 protein: CATGRGDRALNSYEQYF. CDR3 sequence (DNA): TGTGCCACCGGCCGGGGGGACAGGGCGTTAAACTCCTACGAGCAGTACTTC.

V gene TRBV5-1 combines with J gene TRBJ2-2; possible D gene TRBD1, 7 bases. With 1 base removed from V and 5 bases from J, the gap between germline ends came to 18 bases. CDR1 is SGHRS, CDR2 YFSETQ, per germline. This CDR3 region has 17 residues. CDR3 amino acids: CASSLTTAPGGTGELFF. The CDR3 DNA reads as TGCGCCAGCAGCTTGACAACAGCCCCAGGGGGGACCGGGGAGCTGTTTTTT.

The genes are TRBV5-5 and TRBJ2-1; 10 bases fit TRBD2. Trimming took 0 bases from V and 7 from J; bases not matched to a gene: 10. The germline CDR1 and CDR2 sequences are SGHKS and YYEKEE (reference sequence). The CDR3 consists of 17 residues. The CDR3 DNA reads as TGTGCCAGCAGCTTGGGTAGCGGGAGGTGGATGCGGAATGAGCAGTTCTTC. Amino acids: CASSLGSGRWMRNEQFF.

The CDR3 sequence is CASSLGSYNEQFF. As DNA, the CDR3 is TGTGCCAGCAGCTTAGGATCCTACAATGAGCAGTTCTTC. The chain uses TRBV7-9 and TRBJ2-1; D not resolved. The V gene's germline CDR1 is SEHNR and CDR2 FQNEAQ (reference sequence). Trimming removed 1 base from V and 1 base from J, with 2 bases in between. This CDR3 contains 13 residues.

The chain carries TRBV20-1 and TRBJ1-2; D is uncertain. CDR1 is DFQATT and CDR2 is SNEGSKA in the germline V gene (reference sequence). The CDR3 totals 10 residues. V was pared by 4 bases and J by 2 bases, with 2 bases between. CDR3 region: CSAINYGYTF. The CDR3 DNA is TGCAGTGCTATCAACTATGGCTACACCTTC.

The V and J genes are TRBV28 and TRBJ1-5; D is possibly TRBD1 (6 bases). V dropped 5 bases and J dropped 9 bases, with 14 bases sitting between them. The CDR3 length is 13 residues. The germline gives CDR1 MDHEN, CDR2 SYDVKM. The DNA of the CDR3 is TGTGCCAGCAGTCCGGACAGTCTTGGGCCCCAGCATTTT. Translating it yields CASSPDSLGPQHF.

V gene TRBV15 combines with J gene TRBJ2-5; weak D call: TRBD2 (6 bases). V lost 1 base to trimming and J lost 3 bases, with 6 bases between them. The CDR3 runs 13 residues. Germline CDR1 and CDR2: LNHNV and YYDKDF (reference sequence). For the CDR3, the DNA is TGTGCCACCAGCAGAGGCGGGGAAGAGACCCAGTACTTC. Translated, it gives CATSRGGEETQYF.

This clone was recorded only once. Other nucleotide sequences from this sample produce the same CDR3. The chain has TRBV9 and TRBJ2-2, with D perhaps matching TRBD1 (5 bases). Germline CDR1 is SGDLS and CDR2 is YYNGEE. The V end was cut by 1 base, the J end by 2 bases, with 6 bases between. The length of the CDR3 is 14 residues. The CDR3 DNA reads TGTGCCAGCAGCGTAACAGGCAACACCGGGGAGCTGTTTTTT. As protein: CASSVTGNTGELFF.

The chain links TRBV19 to TRBJ1-5; no definite D call. V lost 3 bases and J 1 base, leaving 10 bases between the germline ends. The length of the CDR3 is 15 residues. Germline CDR1 is LNHDA and CDR2 is SQIVND (reference sequence). Here the CDR3 reads CASSIWRASNQPQHF. Here the CDR3 DNA reads TGTGCCAGTAGTATCTGGCGGGCGAGCAATCAGCCCCAGCATTTT. Based on the CDR3 plus reference TRBV19 and TRBJ1-5, the full variable domain is DGGITQSPKYLFRKEGQNVTLSCEQNLNHDAMYWYRQDPGQGLRLIYYSQIVNDFQKGDIAEGYSVSREKKESFPLTVTSAQKNPTAFYLCASSIWRASNQPQHFGDGTRLSIL.

This chain uses TRBV3-1 (or the pseudogene TRBV3-2) with TRBJ1-5; D is undetermined. Germline CDR1 reads LGHDT; CDR2 reads YNNKEL (reference sequence). This CDR3 contains 13 residues. V lost 3 bases and J lost 2, with 5 bases in between. Written as DNA, the CDR3 is TGTGCCAGCAGCCACTACGGCAATCAGCCCCAGCATTTT. This sequence encodes CASSHYGNQPQHF.

The chain's CDR3 is CASSSGTREFTSYNEQFF. CDR3 coding DNA: TGTGCCAGCAGCTCCGGGACGAGAGAGTTCACGTCCTACAATGAGCAGTTCTTC. V gene TRBV27 combines with J gene TRBJ2-1; D possibly matches TRBD1 or TRBD2 (5 bases each). The V end was cut by 6 bases, the J end by 1 base, with 22 bases between. Germline assignment: CDR1 MNHEY and CDR2 SMNVEV (reference sequence). The CDR3 consists of 18 residues.

This chain joins TRBV6-4 and TRBJ2-2; 7 positions match TRBD1. With V trimmed by 8 bases and J by 4 bases, 4 bases remained unmatched. CDR1 is MRHNA, CDR2 SNTAGT, per germline. CDR3 length: 13 amino acids. The CDR3 DNA reads as TGTGCCAGCTCGGACAGGACCACCGGGGAGCTGTTTTTT. Its protein product is CASSDRTTGELFF.

The chain links TRBV27 to TRBJ2-1; 12 positions match TRBD2. With 5 bases clipped from V and 7 bases from J, the junction kept 9 bases outside the gene matches. CDR3 length: 16 amino acids. Germline V lookup: CDR1 MNHEY, CDR2 SMNVEV (reference sequence). CDR3 nucleotide sequence: TGTGCCAGCAGTCCGATACTAGCGGGAGGATGGAATGAGCAGTTCTTC. Protein sequence: CASSPILAGGWNEQFF.